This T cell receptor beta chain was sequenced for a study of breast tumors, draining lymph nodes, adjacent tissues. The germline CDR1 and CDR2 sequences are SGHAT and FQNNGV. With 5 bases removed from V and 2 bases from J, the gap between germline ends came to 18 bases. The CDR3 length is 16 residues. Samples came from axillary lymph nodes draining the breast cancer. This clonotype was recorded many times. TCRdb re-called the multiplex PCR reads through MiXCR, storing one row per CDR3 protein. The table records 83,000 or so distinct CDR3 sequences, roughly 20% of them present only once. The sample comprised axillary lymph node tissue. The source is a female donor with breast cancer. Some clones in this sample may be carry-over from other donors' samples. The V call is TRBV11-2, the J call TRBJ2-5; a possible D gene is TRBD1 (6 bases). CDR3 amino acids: CASSTRQEAGQETQYF. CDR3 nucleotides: TGTGCCAGCAGCACGCGACAGGAGGCAGGACAAGAGACCCAGTACTTC.